This T cell receptor beta chain is from a study of PD-1 blockade in classical Hodgkin lymphoma. In every patient, relapse followed autologous stem cell transplantation, while exposure to brentuximab vedotin differed. Negative magnetic selection isolated CD4+ T cells from thawed PBMCs. Sequencing was performed with immunoSEQ multiplex PCR; in TCRdb, only in-frame clones are kept and a portion is missing. The sample contains more than 7,500 clones, 84% of which appear only once. This clonotype originated in a human donor with classical Hodgkin lymphoma. The sample consisted of CD4+ T cells from blood, taken at baseline.

The CDR3 bases are TGTGCCAGCAGCTCAAGACAGGGGTTCGAGCAGTACTTC. Its protein product is CASSSRQGFEQYF. The rearrangement joins TRBV7-8 to TRBJ2-7; 8 bases match TRBD1. This CDR3 contains 13 residues. Germline-derived CDR1 and CDR2 are SGHVS and FQNEAQ. Losses at the gene ends were 4 bases for V and 6 bases for J; bases not matched to a gene: 5.